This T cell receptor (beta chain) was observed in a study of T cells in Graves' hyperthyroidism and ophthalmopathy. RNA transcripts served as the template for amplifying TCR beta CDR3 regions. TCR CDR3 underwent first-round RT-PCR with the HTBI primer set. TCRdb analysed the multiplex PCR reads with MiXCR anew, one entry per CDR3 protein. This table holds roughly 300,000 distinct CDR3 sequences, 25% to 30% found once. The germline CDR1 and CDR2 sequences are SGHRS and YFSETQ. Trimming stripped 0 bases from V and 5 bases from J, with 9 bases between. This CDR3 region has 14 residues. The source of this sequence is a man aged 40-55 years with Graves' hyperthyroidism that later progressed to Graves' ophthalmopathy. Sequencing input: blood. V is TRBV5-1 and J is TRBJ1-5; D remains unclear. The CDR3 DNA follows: TGCGCCAGCAGCTTGGGTGGATTTCATCAGCCCCAGCATTTT. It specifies CASSLGGFHQPQHF.